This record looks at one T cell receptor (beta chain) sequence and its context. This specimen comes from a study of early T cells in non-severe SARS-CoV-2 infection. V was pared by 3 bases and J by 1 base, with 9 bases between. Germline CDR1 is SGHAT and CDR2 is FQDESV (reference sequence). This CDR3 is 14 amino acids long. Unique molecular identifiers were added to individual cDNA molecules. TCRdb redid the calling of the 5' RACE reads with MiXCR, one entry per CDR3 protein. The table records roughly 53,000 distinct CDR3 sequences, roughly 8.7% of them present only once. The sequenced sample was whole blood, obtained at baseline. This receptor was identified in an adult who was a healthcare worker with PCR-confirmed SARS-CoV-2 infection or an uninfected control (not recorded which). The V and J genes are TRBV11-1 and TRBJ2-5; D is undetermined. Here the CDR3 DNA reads TGTGCCAGCAGCTTGAGTTCCTTCCAAGAGACCCAGTACTTC. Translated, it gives CASSLSSFQETQYF.